This section outlines one T cell receptor (beta chain) sequence together with its context. Its cognate antigen is unknown. Nashville, Tennessee was home to all donors, each a Caucasian adult. The V end was cut by 7 bases, the J end by 4 bases, with 7 bases between. The CDR3 contains 11 residues. Germline-derived CDR1 and CDR2 are MGHDK and SYGVNS. The data were obtained in a study of shared clonotypes between healthy human individuals. Profiled with immunoSEQ multiplex PCR; TCRdb holds only in-frame clones, not every one. The sample yields some 2.1 million clones, roughly 94% seen once. Notes on the study in general: A reduction in generation probabilities was seen for non-shared clonotypes relative to those shared by all four donors. Clonotype sharing among donors likely depends on sequencing depth.

This receptor was identified in a man between 18 and 35 years old in good health. The rearrangement links TRBV25-1 to TRBJ2-5, with no clear D. The sequencing input was naive CD4+ T cells sorted from blood. Noted subset: CD45RA+ positively selected. CDR3 region: CASNWGETQYF. The CDR3, as DNA: TGTGCCAGCAATTGGGGAGAGACCCAGTACTTC. The full variable domain, completed using reference TRBV25-1 and TRBJ2-5, is EADIYQTPRYLVIGTGKKITLECSQTMGHDKMYWYQQDPGMELHLIHYSYGVNSTEKGDLSSESTVSRIRTEHFPLTLESARPSHTSQYLCASNWGETQYFGPGTRLLVL.